These T cell receptor beta chains were read from a single sample in a study of T cell repertoires in ileal Crohn's disease. Only in-frame clones appear in the TCRdb table, and some are missing; sequencing was by immunoSEQ multiplex PCR. The sample holds approximately 17,000 clones; 70% to 90% are singletons and the top ten take 10% to 13%. The sample consisted of ileal tissue. The receptors shown here come from an adult with Crohn's disease. Both conserved end residues are part of each CDR3. A D gene is named only where the DNA matches it firmly. Clone size is stated in some rows and not others, as once, few, many or a class when expanded.

d_call: .; j_call: TRBJ1-1; clone_size: .; v_call: TRBV7-2; cdr3_aa: CASSLGWATEAFF; cdr3_nt: TGTGCCAGCAGCTTAGGCTGGGCCACTGAAGCTTTCTTT
d_call: .; j_call: TRBJ2-1; clone_size: once; v_call: TRBV6-5; cdr3_aa: CASSYYSRGRGEQFF; cdr3_nt: TGTGCCAGCAGTTACTATTCCAGGGGTCGGGGTGAGCAGTTCTTC
d_call: .; j_call: TRBJ2-5; clone_size: .; v_call: TRBV19; cdr3_aa: CASSIRLAKETQYF; cdr3_nt: TGTGCCAGTAGTATACGGCTAGCCAAAGAGACCCAGTACTTC
d_call: .; j_call: TRBJ1-6; clone_size: few; v_call: TRBV18; cdr3_aa: CASSPNYNSPLHF; cdr3_nt: TGTGCCAGCTCACCTAACTATAATTCACCCCTCCACTTT
d_call: .; j_call: TRBJ1-4; clone_size: .; v_call: TRBV4-1; cdr3_aa: CASSQNGVRGEKLFF; cdr3_nt: TGCGCCAGCAGCCAAAATGGGGTGAGGGGGGAAAAACTGTTTTTT
d_call: .; j_call: TRBJ2-1; clone_size: once; v_call: TRBV7-2; cdr3_aa: CASSLARLDNEQFF; cdr3_nt: TGTGCCAGCAGCTTAGCGCGTCTAGACAATGAGCAGTTCTTC
d_call: .; j_call: TRBJ1-4; clone_size: .; v_call: TRBV7-2; cdr3_aa: CASSLDRATNEKLFF; cdr3_nt: TGTGCCAGCAGCTTAGATAGAGCAACTAATGAAAAACTGTTTTTT
d_call: TRBD1; j_call: TRBJ2-5; clone_size: .; v_call: TRBV5-6; cdr3_aa: CASSLPDRGREQYF; cdr3_nt: TGTGCCAGCAGCCTACCGGACAGGGGAAGGGAGCAGTACTTC
d_call: .; j_call: TRBJ2-1; clone_size: .; v_call: TRBV6-5; cdr3_aa: CASSKWAKGHNEQFF; cdr3_nt: TGTGCCAGCAGCAAATGGGCCAAGGGGCACAATGAGCAGTTCTTC
d_call: .; j_call: TRBJ2-1; clone_size: .; v_call: TRBV25-1; cdr3_aa: CASRLTGRHEQFF; cdr3_nt: TGTGCCAGCAGGCTAACGGGTAGGCATGAGCAGTTCTTC
d_call: .; j_call: TRBJ1-4; clone_size: .; v_call: TRBV25-1; cdr3_aa: CASRGGARSEKLFF; cdr3_nt: TGTGCCAGCAGAGGAGGGGCGCGGAGTGAAAAACTGTTTTTT
d_call: TRBD1; j_call: TRBJ2-7; clone_size: .; v_call: TRBV10-3; cdr3_aa: CAITTGTGTTYEQYF; cdr3_nt: TGTGCCATTACCACCGGGACAGGGACCACCTACGAGCAGTACTTC
d_call: .; j_call: TRBJ2-4; clone_size: .; v_call: TRBV29-1; cdr3_aa: CSVGRGNIQYF; cdr3_nt: TGCAGCGTCGGACGGGGGAACATTCAGTACTTC
d_call: .; j_call: TRBJ2-6; clone_size: once; v_call: TRBV6-6; cdr3_aa: CASSYSSGANVLTF; cdr3_nt: TGTGCCAGCAGTTATAGCTCTGGGGCCAACGTCCTGACTTTC
d_call: TRBD1; j_call: TRBJ1-1; clone_size: .; v_call: TRBV19; cdr3_aa: CASRSRDRGRRMAEAFF; cdr3_nt: TGTGCCAGTAGAAGCCGGGACAGGGGGCGCAGGATGGCTGAAGCTTTCTTT
d_call: .; j_call: TRBJ1-1; clone_size: .; v_call: TRBV6-6; cdr3_aa: CASRQGSWTEAFF; cdr3_nt: TGTGCCAGCAGACAGGGTTCGTGGACTGAAGCTTTCTTT
d_call: .; j_call: TRBJ1-6; clone_size: .; v_call: TRBV12-5; cdr3_aa: CASGMTAYNSPLHF; cdr3_nt: TGTGCTAGTGGTATGACAGCTTACAATTCCCCCCTCCACTTT
d_call: .; j_call: TRBJ2-5; clone_size: .; v_call: TRBV5-1; cdr3_aa: CASRPGLETQYF; cdr3_nt: TGCGCCAGCAGGCCAGGGTTGGAGACCCAGTACTTC
d_call: .; j_call: TRBJ1-2; clone_size: few; v_call: TRBV11-2; cdr3_aa: CASSLSAGPGYGYTF; cdr3_nt: TGTGCCAGCAGCTTGTCGGCAGGGCCTGGCTATGGCTACACCTTC
d_call: .; j_call: TRBJ1-1; clone_size: .; v_call: TRBV27; cdr3_aa: CASRENRNTEAFF; cdr3_nt: TGTGCCAGCAGAGAAAACAGGAACACTGAAGCTTTCTTT
d_call: .; j_call: TRBJ1-1; clone_size: .; v_call: TRBV6-1; cdr3_aa: CASSEQNTEAFF; cdr3_nt: TGTGCCAGCAGTGAACAGAACACTGAAGCTTTCTTT
d_call: .; j_call: TRBJ2-7; clone_size: .; v_call: TRBV7-7; cdr3_aa: CASSFAPSGYEQYF; cdr3_nt: TGTGCTAGCAGCTTCGCGCCATCGGGCTACGAGCAGTACTTC
d_call: TRBD1; j_call: TRBJ1-1; clone_size: .; v_call: TRBV4-2; cdr3_aa: CASCGQGNTEAFF; cdr3_nt: TGTGCCAGCTGCGGACAGGGAAACACTGAAGCTTTCTTT
d_call: .; j_call: TRBJ2-5; clone_size: .; v_call: TRBV7-9; cdr3_aa: CASSFGQFATQYF; cdr3_nt: TGTGCCAGCAGCTTCGGACAGTTTGCGACCCAGTACTTC
d_call: .; j_call: TRBJ2-2; clone_size: once; v_call: TRBV4-2; cdr3_aa: CASSPPRDTGELFF; cdr3_nt: TGTGCCAGCAGCCCCCCGCGGGACACCGGGGAGCTGTTTTTT
d_call: .; j_call: TRBJ2-5; clone_size: once; v_call: TRBV4-3; cdr3_aa: CASSLRRAWETQYF; cdr3_nt: TGCGCCAGCAGCCTACGGCGGGCCTGGGAGACCCAGTACTTC
d_call: .; j_call: TRBJ1-1; clone_size: .; v_call: TRBV5-6; cdr3_aa: CASSFRPFGGLGNTEAFF; cdr3_nt: TGTGCCAGCAGCTTCCGACCTTTCGGGGGGCTGGGGAACACTGAAGCTTTCTTT
d_call: .; j_call: TRBJ2-3; clone_size: .; v_call: TRBV15; cdr3_aa: CATSREPLTDTQYF; cdr3_nt: TGTGCCACCAGCAGAGAACCACTCACAGATACGCAGTATTTT
d_call: TRBD2; j_call: TRBJ2-1; clone_size: .; v_call: TRBV4-2; cdr3_aa: CASSRGTSGGSYNEQFF; cdr3_nt: TGTGCCAGCAGCCGAGGGACTAGCGGCGGCTCCTACAATGAGCAGTTCTTC
d_call: .; j_call: TRBJ1-1; clone_size: .; v_call: TRBV7-3; cdr3_aa: CASSPQVNTEAFF; cdr3_nt: TGTGCCAGCAGCCCACAGGTTAATACTGAAGCTTTCTTT
d_call: .; j_call: TRBJ2-3; clone_size: .; v_call: TRBV27; cdr3_aa: CASSLLGVHTDTQYF; cdr3_nt: TGTGCCAGCAGTTTGCTCGGGGTCCACACAGATACGCAGTATTTT
d_call: .; j_call: TRBJ1-5; clone_size: .; v_call: TRBV5-1; cdr3_aa: CASSPGQNSNQPQHF; cdr3_nt: TGCGCCAGCAGCCCGGGACAAAATAGCAATCAGCCCCAGCATTTT
d_call: TRBD1; j_call: TRBJ1-1; clone_size: .; v_call: TRBV10-3; cdr3_aa: CAISERDRGLNTEAFF; cdr3_nt: TGTGCCATCAGTGAGAGGGACAGGGGGCTGAACACTGAAGCTTTCTTT
d_call: TRBD1; j_call: TRBJ1-3; clone_size: .; v_call: TRBV18; cdr3_aa: CASSPPGDRAANTIYF; cdr3_nt: TGTGCCAGCTCACCACCGGGGGACAGGGCGGCAAACACCATATATTTT
d_call: .; j_call: TRBJ1-1; clone_size: .; v_call: TRBV4-3; cdr3_aa: CASSQAPGGNTEAFF; cdr3_nt: TGCGCCAGCAGCCAAGCCCCGGGGGGGAACACTGAAGCTTTCTTT
d_call: .; j_call: TRBJ2-3; clone_size: .; v_call: TRBV2; cdr3_aa: CASSERVGADTQYF; cdr3_nt: TGTGCCAGCAGTGAACGGGTGGGTGCCGATACGCAGTATTTT
d_call: .; j_call: TRBJ2-7; clone_size: .; v_call: TRBV7-9; cdr3_aa: CASSEMGGVTYEQYF; cdr3_nt: TGTGCCAGCAGCGAGATGGGCGGGGTCACCTACGAGCAGTACTTC
d_call: .; j_call: TRBJ2-5; clone_size: .; v_call: TRBV2; cdr3_aa: CASPSSETQYF; cdr3_nt: TGTGCCAGCCCCTCGAGTGAGACCCAGTACTTC
d_call: TRBD1; j_call: TRBJ1-1; clone_size: .; v_call: TRBV7-2; cdr3_aa: CASSQGGGTEAFF; cdr3_nt: TGTGCCAGCAGCCAAGGGGGCGGCACTGAAGCTTTCTTT